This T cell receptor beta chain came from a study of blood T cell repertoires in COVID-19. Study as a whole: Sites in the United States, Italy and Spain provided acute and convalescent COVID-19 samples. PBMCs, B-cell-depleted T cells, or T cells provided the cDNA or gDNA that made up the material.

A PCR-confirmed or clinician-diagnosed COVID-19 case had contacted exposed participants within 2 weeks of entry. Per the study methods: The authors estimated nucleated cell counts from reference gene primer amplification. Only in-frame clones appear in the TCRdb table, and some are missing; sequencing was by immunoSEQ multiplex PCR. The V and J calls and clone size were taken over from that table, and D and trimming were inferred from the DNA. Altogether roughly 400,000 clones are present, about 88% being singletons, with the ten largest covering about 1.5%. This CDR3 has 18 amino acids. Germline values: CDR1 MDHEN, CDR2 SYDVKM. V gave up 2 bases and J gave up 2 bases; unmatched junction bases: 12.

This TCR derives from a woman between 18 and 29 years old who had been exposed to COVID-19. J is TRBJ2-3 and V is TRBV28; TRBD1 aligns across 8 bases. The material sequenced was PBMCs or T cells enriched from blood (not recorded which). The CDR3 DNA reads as TGTGCCAGCAGTTTAAACGGAATGGACAGGGCCCTCACAGATACGCAGTATTTT. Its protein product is CASSLNGMDRALTDTQYF.